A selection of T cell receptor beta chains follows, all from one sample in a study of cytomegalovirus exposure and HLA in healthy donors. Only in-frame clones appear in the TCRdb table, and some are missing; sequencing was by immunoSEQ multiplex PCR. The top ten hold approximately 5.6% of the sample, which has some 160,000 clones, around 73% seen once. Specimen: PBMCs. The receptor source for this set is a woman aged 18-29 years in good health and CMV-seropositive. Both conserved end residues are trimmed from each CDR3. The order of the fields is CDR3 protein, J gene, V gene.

CDR3: ASSQGSRANVLT
J: TRBJ2-6
V: TRBV6-5

CDR3: ASNLMTGTYNEQF
J: TRBJ2-1
V: TRBV27

CDR3: AISPGGDAQETQY
J: TRBJ2-5
V: TRBV10-3

CDR3: ASSSGGHSNQPQH
J: TRBJ1-5
V: TRBV7-2

CDR3: ASSFRGAGYGYT
J: TRBJ1-2
V: TRBV6-5

CDR3: ASSLDVGLVGTGELF
J: TRBJ2-2
V: TRBV7-6

CDR3: AWSVRIGASYNSPLH
J: TRBJ1-6
V: TRBV30

CDR3: ASSVGGETYEQY
J: -
V: TRBV9

CDR3: ASTVIAGSGANVLT
J: TRBJ2-6
V: TRBV6-6

CDR3: ASSPNRDEQY
J: TRBJ2-7
V: TRBV11-1

CDR3: ASSSTPLLAGGPHEQY
J: TRBJ2-7
V: TRBV5-1

CDR3: ASSSGNSPLH
J: TRBJ1-6
V: TRBV7-9

CDR3: ASSTQGGLYGYT
J: TRBJ1-2
V: TRBV2

CDR3: ASSAREQTNTEAF
J: TRBJ1-1
V: TRBV18

CDR3: ASSPQQGRYEQY
J: TRBJ2-7
V: TRBV18

CDR3: ASRQKNYGYT
J: TRBJ1-2
V: TRBV6-5

CDR3: ASSQDPSGGAYNEQF
J: TRBJ2-1
V: TRBV4-3

CDR3: SVRHPGVHEQF
J: TRBJ2-1
V: TRBV29-1

CDR3: ATSREGGRQPQH
J: TRBJ1-5
V: TRBV15